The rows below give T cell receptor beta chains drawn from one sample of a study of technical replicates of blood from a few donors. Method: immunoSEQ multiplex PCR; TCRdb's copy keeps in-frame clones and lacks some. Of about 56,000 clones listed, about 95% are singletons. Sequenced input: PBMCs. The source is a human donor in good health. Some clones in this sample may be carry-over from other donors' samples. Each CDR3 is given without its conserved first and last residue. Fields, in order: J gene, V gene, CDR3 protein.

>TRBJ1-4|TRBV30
AWSGAPGQLDEKLF
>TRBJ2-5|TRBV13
ASSQSWFQETQY
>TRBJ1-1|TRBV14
ASSHRNKNTEAF
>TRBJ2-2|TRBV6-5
ASSSMIRTNTGELF
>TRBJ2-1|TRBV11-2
ASRPTGGSYNEQF
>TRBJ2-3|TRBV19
ASTGGPFIRTDTQY
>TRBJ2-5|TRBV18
ASSPTERGGNRETQY
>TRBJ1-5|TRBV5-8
ASTQGSYQPQH
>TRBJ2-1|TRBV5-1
ASSFDGLAGGPRRF
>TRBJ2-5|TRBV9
ASSVRSGETQY
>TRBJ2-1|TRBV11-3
ASSGGYNEQF
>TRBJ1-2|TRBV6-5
ASSPGQGGYGYT